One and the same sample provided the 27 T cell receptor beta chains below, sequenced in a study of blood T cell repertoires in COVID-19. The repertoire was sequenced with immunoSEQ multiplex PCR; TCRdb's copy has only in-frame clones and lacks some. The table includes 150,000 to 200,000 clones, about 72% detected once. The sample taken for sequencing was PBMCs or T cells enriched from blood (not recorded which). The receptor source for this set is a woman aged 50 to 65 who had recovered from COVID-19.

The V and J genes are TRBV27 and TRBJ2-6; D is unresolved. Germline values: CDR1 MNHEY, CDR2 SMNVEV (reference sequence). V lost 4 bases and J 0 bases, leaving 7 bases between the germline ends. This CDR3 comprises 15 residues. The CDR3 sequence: CASSSVSSGANVLTF. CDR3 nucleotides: TGTGCCAGCAGTTCCGTTAGCTCTGGGGCCAACGTCCTGACTTTC.

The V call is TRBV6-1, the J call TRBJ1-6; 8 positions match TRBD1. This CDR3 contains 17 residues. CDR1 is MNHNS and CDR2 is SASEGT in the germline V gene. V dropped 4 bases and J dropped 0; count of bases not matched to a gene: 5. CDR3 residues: CASSGRDRSSYNSPLHF. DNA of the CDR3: TGTGCCAGCAGTGGTCGGGACAGGAGCTCCTATAATTCACCCCTCCACTTT.

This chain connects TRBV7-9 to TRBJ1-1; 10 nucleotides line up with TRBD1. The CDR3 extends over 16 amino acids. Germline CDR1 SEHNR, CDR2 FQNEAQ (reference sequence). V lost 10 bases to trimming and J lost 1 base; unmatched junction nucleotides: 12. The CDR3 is CAIPNRTGGGNTEAFF. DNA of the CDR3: TGTGCCATCCCAAACAGGACAGGGGGAGGGAACACTGAAGCTTTCTTT.

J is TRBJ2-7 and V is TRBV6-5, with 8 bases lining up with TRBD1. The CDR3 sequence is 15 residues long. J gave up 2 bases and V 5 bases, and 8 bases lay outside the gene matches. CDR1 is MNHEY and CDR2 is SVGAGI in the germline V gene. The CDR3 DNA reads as TGTGCCAGCAGTCGAGGACAGGGCTCAACCTACGAGCAGTACTTC. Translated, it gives CASSRGQGSTYEQYF.

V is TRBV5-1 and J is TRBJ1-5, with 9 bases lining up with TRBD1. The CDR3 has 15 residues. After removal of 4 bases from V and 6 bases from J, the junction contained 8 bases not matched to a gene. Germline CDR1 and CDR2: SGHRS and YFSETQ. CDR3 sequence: CASSPGQGGGQPQHF. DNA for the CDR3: TGCGCCAGCAGCCCGGGACAGGGAGGGGGTCAGCCCCAGCATTTT.

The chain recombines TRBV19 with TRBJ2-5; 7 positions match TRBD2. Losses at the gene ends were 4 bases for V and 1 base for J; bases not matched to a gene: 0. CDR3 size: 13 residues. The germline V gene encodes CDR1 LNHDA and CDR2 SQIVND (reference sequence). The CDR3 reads CASSRLAQETQYF. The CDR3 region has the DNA TGTGCCAGTAGTAGACTAGCCCAAGAGACCCAGTACTTC.

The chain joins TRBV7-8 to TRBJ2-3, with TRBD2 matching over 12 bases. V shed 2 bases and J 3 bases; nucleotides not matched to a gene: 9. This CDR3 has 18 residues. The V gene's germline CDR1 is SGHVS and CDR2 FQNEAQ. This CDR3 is CASSLWVTSGRSTDTQYF. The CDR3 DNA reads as TGTGCCAGCAGCTTATGGGTAACTAGCGGGAGGTCGACAGATACGCAGTATTTT.

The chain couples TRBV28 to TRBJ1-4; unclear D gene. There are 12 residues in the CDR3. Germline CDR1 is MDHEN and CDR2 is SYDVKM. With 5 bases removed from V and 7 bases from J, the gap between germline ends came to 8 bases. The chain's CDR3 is CASSVSVEKLFF. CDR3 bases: TGTGCCAGCAGTGTCTCGGTTGAAAAACTGTTTTTT.

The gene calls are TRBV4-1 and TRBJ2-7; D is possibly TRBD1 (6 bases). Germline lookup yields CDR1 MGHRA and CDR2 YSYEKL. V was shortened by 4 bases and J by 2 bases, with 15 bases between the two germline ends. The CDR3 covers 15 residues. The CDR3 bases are TGCGCCAGCAGCCTACAGGGAAGGGGTACCTACGAGCAGTACTTC. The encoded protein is CASSLQGRGTYEQYF.

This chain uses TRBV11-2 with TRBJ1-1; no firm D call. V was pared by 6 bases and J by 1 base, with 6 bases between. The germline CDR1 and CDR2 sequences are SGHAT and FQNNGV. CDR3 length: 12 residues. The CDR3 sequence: CASSTPNTEAFF. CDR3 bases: TGTGCCAGCAGTACACCGAACACTGAAGCTTTCTTT.

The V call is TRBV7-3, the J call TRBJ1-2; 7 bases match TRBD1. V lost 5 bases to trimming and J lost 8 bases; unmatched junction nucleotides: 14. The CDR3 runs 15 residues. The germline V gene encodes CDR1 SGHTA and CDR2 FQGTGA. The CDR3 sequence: CASSPTGEAGWGYTF. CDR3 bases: TGTGCCAGCAGCCCTACAGGGGAGGCAGGTTGGGGCTACACCTTC. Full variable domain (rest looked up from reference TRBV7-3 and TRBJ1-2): GAGVSQTPSNKVTEKGKYVELRCDPISGHTALYWYRQSLGQGPEFLIYFQGTGAADDSGLPNDRFFAVRPEGSVSTLKIQRTERGDSAVYLCASSPTGEAGWGYTFGSGTRLTVV.

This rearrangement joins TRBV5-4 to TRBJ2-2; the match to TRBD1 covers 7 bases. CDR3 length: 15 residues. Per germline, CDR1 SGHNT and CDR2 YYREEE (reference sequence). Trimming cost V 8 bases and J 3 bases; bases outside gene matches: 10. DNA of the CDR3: TGTGCCAGTACACCAACGGGACAGTACACCGGGGAGCTGTTTTTT. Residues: CASTPTGQYTGELFF.

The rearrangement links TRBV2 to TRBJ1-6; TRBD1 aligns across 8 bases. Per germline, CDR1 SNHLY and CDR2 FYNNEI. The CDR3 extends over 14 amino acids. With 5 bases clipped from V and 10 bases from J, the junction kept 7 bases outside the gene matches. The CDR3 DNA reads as TGTGCCAGCAGTTTAGACAGGGGAGACTCACCCCTCCACTTT. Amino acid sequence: CASSLDRGDSPLHF. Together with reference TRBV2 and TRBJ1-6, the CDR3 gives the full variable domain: EPEVTQTPSHQVTQMGQEVILRCVPISNHLYFYWYRQILGQKVEFLVSFYNNEISEKSEIFDDQFSVERPDGSNFTLKIRSTKLEDSAMYFCASSLDRGDSPLHFGNGTRLTVT.

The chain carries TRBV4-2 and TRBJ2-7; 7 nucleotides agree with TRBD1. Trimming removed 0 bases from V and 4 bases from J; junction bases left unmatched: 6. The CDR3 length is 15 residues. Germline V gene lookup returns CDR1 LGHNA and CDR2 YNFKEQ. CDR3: CASSQDPGGVYEQYF. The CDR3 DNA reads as TGTGCCAGCAGCCAAGATCCAGGGGGAGTGTACGAGCAGTACTTC.

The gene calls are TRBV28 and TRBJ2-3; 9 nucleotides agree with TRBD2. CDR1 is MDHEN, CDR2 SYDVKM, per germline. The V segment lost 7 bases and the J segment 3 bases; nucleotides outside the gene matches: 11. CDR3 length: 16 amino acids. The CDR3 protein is CASTPGLAKRTDTQYF. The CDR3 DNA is TGTGCCAGCACCCCCGGACTAGCGAAGAGAACAGATACGCAGTATTTT. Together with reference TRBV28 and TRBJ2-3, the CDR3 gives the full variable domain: DVKVTQSSRYLVKRTGEKVFLECVQDMDHENMFWYRQDPGLGLRLIYFSYDVKMKEKGDIPEGYSVSREKKERFSLILESASTNQTSMYLCASTPGLAKRTDTQYFGPGTRLTVL.

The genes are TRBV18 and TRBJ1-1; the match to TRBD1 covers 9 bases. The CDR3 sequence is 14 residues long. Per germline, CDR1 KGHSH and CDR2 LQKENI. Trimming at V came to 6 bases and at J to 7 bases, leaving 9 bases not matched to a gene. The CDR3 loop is CASSPGTGLVEAFF. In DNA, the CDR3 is TGTGCCAGCTCTCCCGGGACAGGGTTGGTTGAAGCTTTCTTT. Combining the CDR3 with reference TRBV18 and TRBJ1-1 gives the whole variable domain NAGVMQNPRHLVRRRGQEARLRCSPMKGHSHVYWYRQLPEEGLKFMVYLQKENIIDESGMPKERFSAEFPKEGPSILRIQQVVRGDSAAYFCASSPGTGLVEAFFGQGTRLTVV.

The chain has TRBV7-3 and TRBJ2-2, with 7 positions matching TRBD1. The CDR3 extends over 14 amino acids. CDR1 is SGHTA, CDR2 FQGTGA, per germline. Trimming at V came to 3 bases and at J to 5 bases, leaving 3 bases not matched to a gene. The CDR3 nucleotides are TGTGCCAGCAGCTTTGACAGGGATACCGGGGAGCTGTTTTTT. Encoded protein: CASSFDRDTGELFF.

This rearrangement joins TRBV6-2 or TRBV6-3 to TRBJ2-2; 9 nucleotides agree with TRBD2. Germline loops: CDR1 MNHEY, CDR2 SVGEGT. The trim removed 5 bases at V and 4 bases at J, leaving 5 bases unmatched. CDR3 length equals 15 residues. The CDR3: CASSGPGLATGELFF. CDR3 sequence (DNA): TGTGCCAGCAGTGGACCGGGACTAGCCACCGGGGAGCTGTTTTTT.

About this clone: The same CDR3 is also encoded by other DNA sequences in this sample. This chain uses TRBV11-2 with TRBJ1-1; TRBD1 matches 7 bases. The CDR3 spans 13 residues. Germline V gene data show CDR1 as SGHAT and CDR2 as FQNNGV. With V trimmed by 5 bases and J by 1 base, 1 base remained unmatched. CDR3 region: CASSRDRNTEAFF. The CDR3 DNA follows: TGTGCCAGCAGCCGGGACAGGAACACTGAAGCTTTCTTT.

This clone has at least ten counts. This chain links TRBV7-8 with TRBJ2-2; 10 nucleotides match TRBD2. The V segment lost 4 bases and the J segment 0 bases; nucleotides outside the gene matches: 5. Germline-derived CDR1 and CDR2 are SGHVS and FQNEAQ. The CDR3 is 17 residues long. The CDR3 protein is CASSSIAGGPNTGELFF. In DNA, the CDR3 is TGTGCCAGCAGCTCCATAGCGGGAGGACCGAACACCGGGGAGCTGTTTTTT.

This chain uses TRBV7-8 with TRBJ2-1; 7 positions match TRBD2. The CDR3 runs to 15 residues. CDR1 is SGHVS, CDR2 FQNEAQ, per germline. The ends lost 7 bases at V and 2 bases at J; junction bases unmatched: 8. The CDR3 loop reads CASMYSGPTYNEQFF. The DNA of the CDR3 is TGTGCCAGCATGTATAGCGGGCCCACCTACAATGAGCAGTTCTTC.

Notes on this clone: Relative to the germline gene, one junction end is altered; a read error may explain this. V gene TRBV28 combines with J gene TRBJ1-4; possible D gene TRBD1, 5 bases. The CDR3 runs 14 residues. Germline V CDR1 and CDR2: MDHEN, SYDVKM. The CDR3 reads CANSLLEGREKLFF. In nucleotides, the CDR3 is TGTGCCAACAGTTTACTGGAGGGGAGGGAAAAACTGTTTTTT.

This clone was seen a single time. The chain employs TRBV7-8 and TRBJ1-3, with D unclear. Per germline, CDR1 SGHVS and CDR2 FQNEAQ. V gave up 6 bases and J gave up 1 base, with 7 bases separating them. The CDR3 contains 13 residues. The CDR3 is CASSHLSGNTIYF. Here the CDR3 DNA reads TGTGCCAGCAGTCATTTGTCTGGAAACACCATATATTTT. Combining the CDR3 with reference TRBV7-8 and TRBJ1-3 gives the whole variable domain GAGVSQSPRYKVAKRGQDVALRCDPISGHVSLFWYQQALGQGPEFLTYFQNEAQLDKSGLPSDRFFAERPEGSVSTLKIQRTQQEDSAVYLCASSHLSGNTIYFGEGSWLTVV.

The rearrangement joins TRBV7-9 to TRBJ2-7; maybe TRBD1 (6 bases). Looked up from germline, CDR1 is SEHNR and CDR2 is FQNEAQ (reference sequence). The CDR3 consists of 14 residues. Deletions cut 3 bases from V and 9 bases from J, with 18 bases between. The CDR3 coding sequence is TGTGCCAGCAGCTTTCAGGGGACACCCGCGGGGCAGTACTTC. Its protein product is CASSFQGTPAGQYF.

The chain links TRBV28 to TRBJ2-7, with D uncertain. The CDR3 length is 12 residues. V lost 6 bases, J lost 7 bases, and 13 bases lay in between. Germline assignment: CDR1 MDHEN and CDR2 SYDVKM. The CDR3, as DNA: TGTGCCAGCAGCCCCTATTCTACTGAGCAGTACTTC. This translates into CASSPYSTEQYF.

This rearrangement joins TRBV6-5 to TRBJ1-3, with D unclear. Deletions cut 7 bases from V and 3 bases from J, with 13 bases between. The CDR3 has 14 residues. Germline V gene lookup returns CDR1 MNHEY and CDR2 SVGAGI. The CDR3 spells CASTPAGGGNTIYF. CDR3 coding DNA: TGTGCCAGCACCCCAGCGGGTGGTGGAAACACCATATATTTT.

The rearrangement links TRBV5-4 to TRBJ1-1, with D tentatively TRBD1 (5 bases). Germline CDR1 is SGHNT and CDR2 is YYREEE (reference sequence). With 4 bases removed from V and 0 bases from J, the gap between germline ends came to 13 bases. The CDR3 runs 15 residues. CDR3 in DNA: TGTGCCAGCAGCGGGGTTGGGGCTATGAACACTGAAGCTTTCTTT. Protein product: CASSGVGAMNTEAFF.